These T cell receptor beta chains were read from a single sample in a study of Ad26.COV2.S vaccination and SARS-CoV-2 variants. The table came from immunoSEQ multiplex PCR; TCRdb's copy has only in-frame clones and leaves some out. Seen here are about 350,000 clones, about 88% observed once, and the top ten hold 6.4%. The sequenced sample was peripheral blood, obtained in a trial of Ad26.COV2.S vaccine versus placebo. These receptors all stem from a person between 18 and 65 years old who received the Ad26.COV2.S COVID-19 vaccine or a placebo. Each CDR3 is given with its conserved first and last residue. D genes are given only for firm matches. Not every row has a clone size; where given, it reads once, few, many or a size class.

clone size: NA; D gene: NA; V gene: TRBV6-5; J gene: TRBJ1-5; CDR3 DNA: TGTGCCAGCAGGGTTTCCAGCAATCAGCCCCAGCATTTT; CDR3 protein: CASRVSSNQPQHF
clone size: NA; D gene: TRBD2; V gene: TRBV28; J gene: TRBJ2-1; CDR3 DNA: TGTGCCAGCAACCCTAGCGGAGGCTCCTACAATGAGCAGTTCTTC; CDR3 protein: CASNPSGGSYNEQFF
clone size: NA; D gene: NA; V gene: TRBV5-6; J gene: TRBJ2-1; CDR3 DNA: TGTGCCAGCAGGGGGGACCAGGATCTCTACAATGAGCAGTTCTTC; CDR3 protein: CASRGDQDLYNEQFF
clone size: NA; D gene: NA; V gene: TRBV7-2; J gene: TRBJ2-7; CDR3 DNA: TGTGCCAGCAGCTTAGTCAGGGGACGCTACGAGCAGTACTTC; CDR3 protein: CASSLVRGRYEQYF
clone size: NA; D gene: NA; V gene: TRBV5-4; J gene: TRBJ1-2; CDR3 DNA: TGTGCCAGCAGCTTGGCGGGGGTTAACTATGGCTACACCTTC; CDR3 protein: CASSLAGVNYGYTF
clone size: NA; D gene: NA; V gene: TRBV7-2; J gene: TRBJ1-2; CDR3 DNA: TGTGCCAGCAGCTTAGCCCGGGACCAGCCTGGCTACACCTTC; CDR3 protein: CASSLARDQPGYTF
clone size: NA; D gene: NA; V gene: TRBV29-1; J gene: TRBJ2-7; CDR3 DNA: TGCAGCACAAAGGACGGGCGCTCCTACGAGCAGTACTTC; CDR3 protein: CSTKDGRSYEQYF
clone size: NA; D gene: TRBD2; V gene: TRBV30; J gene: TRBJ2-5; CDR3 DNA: TGTGCCTGGAGATCCGGGACTAGCGGGAGGTACCAAGAGACCCAGTACTTC; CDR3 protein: CAWRSGTSGRYQETQYF
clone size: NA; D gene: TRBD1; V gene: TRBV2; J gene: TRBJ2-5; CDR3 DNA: TGTGCCAGCAGTGCGGGACAGGGTTTATCGGAGACCCAGTACTTC; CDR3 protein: CASSAGQGLSETQYF
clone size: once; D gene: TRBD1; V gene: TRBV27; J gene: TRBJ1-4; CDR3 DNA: TGTGCCAGCAGTTTAGCCGGGACAGGGAACGAAAAACTGTTTTTT; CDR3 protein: CASSLAGTGNEKLFF
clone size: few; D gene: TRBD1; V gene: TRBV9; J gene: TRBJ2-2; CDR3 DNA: TGTGCCAGCAGCGTAGTAACGGGACAGGGATCCGGGGAGCTGTTTTTT; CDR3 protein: CASSVVTGQGSGELFF
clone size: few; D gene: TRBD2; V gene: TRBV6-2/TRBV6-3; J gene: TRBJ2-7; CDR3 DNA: TGTGCCAGCAGCTCCCGATCTAGCGGGTACTACGAGCAGTACTTC; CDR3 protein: CASSSRSSGYYEQYF
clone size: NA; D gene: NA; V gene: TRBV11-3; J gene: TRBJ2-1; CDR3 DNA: TGTGCCAGCAGCTTGGCCGGCTATGAGCAGTTCTTC; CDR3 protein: CASSLAGYEQFF
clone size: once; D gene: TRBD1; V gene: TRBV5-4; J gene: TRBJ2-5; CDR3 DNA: TGTGCCAGCAAGACGGACAGGGGGCAAGAGACCCAGTACTTC; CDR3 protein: CASKTDRGQETQYF
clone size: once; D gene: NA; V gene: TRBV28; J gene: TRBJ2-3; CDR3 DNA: TGTGCCAGCAGTTCCTCCGTTCGAGGTTTCACAGATACGCAGTATTTT; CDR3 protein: CASSSSVRGFTDTQYF
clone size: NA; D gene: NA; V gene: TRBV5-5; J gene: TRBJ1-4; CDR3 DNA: TGTGCCAGCAGCTCCCTCCCGGGGGCGCAGGGGGAAAAACTGTTTTTT; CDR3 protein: CASSSLPGAQGEKLFF
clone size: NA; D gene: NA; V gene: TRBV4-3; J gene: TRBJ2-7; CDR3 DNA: TGCGCCAGCAGCCAAGGAAGGAGGGACGAGCAGTACTTC; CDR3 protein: CASSQGRRDEQYF
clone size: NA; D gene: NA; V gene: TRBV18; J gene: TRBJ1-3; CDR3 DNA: TGTGCCAGCTCCCGTACCCAGGGAGAGGGAAACACCATATATTTT; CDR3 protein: CASSRTQGEGNTIYF
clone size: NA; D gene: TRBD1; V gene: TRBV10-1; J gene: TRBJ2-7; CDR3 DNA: TGCGCCAGCACCAGAATAGGACAGGGGTACGAGCAGTACTTC; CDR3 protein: CASTRIGQGYEQYF
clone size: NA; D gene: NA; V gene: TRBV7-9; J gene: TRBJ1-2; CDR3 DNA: TGTGCCAGCAGCGCGGACCTCTATGGCTACACCTTC; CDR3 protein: CASSADLYGYTF
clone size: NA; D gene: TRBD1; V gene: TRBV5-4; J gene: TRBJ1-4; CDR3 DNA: TGTGCCAGCAGCTCAGGGGGCAGTGCAACTAATGAAAAACTGTTTTTT; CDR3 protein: CASSSGGSATNEKLFF
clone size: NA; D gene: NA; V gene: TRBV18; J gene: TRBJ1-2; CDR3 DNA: TGTGCCAGCTCACCAGGGGCAGGGAACGCGCACACCTTC; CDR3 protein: CASSPGAGNAHTF
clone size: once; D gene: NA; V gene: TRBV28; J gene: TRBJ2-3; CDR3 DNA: TGTGCCAGCAGTTTAGCGGTCCCAGATACGCAGTATTTT; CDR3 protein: CASSLAVPDTQYF
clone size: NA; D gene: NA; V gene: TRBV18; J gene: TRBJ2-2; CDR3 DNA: TGTGCCAGCTCAGCCCAGCCTCGGGGCACCGGGGAGCTGTTTTTT; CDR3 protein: CASSAQPRGTGELFF
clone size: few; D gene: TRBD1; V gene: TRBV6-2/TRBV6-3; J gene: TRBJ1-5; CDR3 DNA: TGTGCCAGCAGTTGGGACAGGGTGGAGCAGCCCCAGCATTTT; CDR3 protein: CASSWDRVEQPQHF
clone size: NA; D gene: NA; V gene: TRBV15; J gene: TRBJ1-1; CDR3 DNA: TGTGCCACCAGCAGAGATAGGGTAGGGAACACTGAAGCTTTCTTT; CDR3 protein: CATSRDRVGNTEAFF
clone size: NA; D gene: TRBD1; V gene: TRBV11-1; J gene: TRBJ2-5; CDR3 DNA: TGTGCCAGCAGCCCAGGGACAGTCCAAGAGACCCAGTACTTC; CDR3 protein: CASSPGTVQETQYF
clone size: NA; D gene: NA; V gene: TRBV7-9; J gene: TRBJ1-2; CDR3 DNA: TGTGCCAGCAGCTCCAGGGACAACTATGGCTACACCTTC; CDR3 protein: CASSSRDNYGYTF
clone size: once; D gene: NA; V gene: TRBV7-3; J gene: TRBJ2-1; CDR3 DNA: TGTGCCAGCAGCCTTCACCCCTCTAGCTCCTACAATGAGCAGTTCTTC; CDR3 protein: CASSLHPSSSYNEQFF
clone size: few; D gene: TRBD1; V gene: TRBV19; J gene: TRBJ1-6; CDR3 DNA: TGTGCCAGTAACCTGGGACAGGGGGACAATTCACCCCTCCACTTT; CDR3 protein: CASNLGQGDNSPLHF
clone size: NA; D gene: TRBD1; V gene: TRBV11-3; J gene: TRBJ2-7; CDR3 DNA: TGTGCCAGCAGCTCGACGACAGGGTTCGGCGAGCAGTACTTC; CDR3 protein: CASSSTTGFGEQYF
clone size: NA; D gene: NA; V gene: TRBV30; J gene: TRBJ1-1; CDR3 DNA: TGTGCCTGGAGCCAAACTTGGCGGACTGAAGCTTTCTTT; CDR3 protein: CAWSQTWRTEAFF
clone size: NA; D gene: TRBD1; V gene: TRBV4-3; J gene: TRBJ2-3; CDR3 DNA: TGCGCCAGCAGCCAAGTTCCGGGACAGGGTAGAACAGATACGCAGTATTTT; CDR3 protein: CASSQVPGQGRTDTQYF
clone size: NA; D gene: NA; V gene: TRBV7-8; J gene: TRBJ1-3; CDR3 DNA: TGTGCCAGCAGCTTGGCCTTAGGGGCCACCATATATTTT; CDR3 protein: CASSLALGATIYF
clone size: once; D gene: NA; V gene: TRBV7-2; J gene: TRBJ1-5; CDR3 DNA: TGTGCCAGCAGCCTAGCGTCGGGGGGCCGACAGCCCCAGCATTTT; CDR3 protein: CASSLASGGRQPQHF
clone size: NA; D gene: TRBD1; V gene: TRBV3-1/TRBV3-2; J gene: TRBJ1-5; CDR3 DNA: TGTGCCAGCAGCTCCCAGGGGGATCAGCCCCAGCATTTT; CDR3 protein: CASSSQGDQPQHF
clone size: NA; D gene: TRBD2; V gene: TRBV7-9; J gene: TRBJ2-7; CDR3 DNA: TGTGCCAGCAGCCGTGGGACTACCTCGATGCAGCAGTACTTC; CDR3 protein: CASSRGTTSMQQYF
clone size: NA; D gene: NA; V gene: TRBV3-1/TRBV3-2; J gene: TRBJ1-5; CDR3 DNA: TGTGCCAGCAGCCGAGATTCCGGTGACAGTGGGTATAGCAATCAGCCCCAGCATTTT; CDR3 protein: CASSRDSGDSGYSNQPQHF
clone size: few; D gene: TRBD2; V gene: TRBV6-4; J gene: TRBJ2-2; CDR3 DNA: TGTGCCAGCAGTGACTCAAACGGGGGGACCGGGGAGCTGTTTTTT; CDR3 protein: CASSDSNGGTGELFF
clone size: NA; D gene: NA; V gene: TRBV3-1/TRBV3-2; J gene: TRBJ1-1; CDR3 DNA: TGTGCCAGCAGCCAGCGACACAGGAACACTGAAGCTTTCTTT; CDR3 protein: CASSQRHRNTEAFF
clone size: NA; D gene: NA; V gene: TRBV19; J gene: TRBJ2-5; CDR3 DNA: TGTGCCAGTAGTATAGGAAACACCCAAGAGACCCAGTACTTC; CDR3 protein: CASSIGNTQETQYF
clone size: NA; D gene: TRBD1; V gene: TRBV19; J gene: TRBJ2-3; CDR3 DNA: TGTGCCTCAGGGGGCGCGGGGTGGGATACGCAGTATTTT; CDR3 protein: CASGGAGWDTQYF
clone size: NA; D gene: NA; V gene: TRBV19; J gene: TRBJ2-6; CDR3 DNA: TGTGCCAGTAGTCCTGACAGATCCTCTGGGGCCAACGTCCTGACTTTC; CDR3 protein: CASSPDRSSGANVLTF
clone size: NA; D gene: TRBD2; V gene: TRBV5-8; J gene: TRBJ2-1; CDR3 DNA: TGTGCCAGCAGCTCGGGGGGAATCTACAATGAGCAGTTCTTC; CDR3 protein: CASSSGGIYNEQFF
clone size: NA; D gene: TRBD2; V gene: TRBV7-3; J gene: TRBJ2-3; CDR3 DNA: TGTGCCAGCAGCACACTAGCGGGGGTAGATACGCAGTATTTT; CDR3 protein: CASSTLAGVDTQYF
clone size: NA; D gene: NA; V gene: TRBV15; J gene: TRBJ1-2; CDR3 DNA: TGTGCCACCAGCAGTGGGGGATTTCCGAACTATGGCTACACCTTC; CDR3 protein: CATSSGGFPNYGYTF
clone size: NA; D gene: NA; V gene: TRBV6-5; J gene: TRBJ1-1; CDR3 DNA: TGTGCCAGCAGTCGAAAACAGGGAATGAACACTGAAGCTTTCTTT; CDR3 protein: CASSRKQGMNTEAFF
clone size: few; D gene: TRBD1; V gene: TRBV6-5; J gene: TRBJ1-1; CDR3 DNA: TGTGCCAGCAGTTCGCCAGGGACAGGGAACACTGAAGCTTTCTTT; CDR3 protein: CASSSPGTGNTEAFF
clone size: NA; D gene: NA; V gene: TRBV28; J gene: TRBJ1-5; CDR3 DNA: TGTGCCAGCAGTTTACATCCTCAGCCCCAGCATTTT; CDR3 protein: CASSLHPQPQHF
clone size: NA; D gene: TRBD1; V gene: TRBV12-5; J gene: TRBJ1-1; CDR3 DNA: TGTGCTAGTGGTTTGGTACTAGGACAGGGCATGAACACTGAAGCTTTCTTT; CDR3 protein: CASGLVLGQGMNTEAFF
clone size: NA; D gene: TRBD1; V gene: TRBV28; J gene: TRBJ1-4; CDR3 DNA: TGTGCCAGCCGGTCGAGGGGGCTTAATGAAAAACTGTTTTTT; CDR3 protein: CASRSRGLNEKLFF
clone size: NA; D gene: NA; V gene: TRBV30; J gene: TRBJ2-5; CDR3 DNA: TGTGCCTCCCGGACAGAAGAGACCCAGTACTTC; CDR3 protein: CASRTEETQYF
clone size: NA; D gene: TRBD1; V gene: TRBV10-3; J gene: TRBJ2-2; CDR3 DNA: TGTGCCATCAGTGAGGACAGGGGGCAGGTCGGGGAGCTGTTTTTT; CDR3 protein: CAISEDRGQVGELFF
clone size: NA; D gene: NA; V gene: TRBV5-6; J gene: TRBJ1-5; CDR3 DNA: TGTGCCAGCAGCTCTCAGACCCTCGGCGGCAATCAGCCCCAGCATTTT; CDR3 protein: CASSSQTLGGNQPQHF
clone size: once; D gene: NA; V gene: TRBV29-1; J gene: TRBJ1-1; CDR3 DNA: TGCAGCGGGACGAAGGGGCGGATGAACACTGAAGCTTTCTTT; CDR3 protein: CSGTKGRMNTEAFF
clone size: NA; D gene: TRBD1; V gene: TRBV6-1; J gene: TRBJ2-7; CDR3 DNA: TGTGCCAGCAGTGTTGGGGGGACAGGGGATCCCTACGAGCAGTACTTC; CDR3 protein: CASSVGGTGDPYEQYF
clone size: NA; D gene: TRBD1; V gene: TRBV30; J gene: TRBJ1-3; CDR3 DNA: TGTGCCTGGACCGGACAGGTAGTAGTCTCTGGAAACACCATATATTTT; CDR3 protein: CAWTGQVVVSGNTIYF